Presented here are 20 T cell receptor beta chains from one specimen sequenced in a study of response to subunit inactivated influenza vaccine (dated by TCRdb to between 2018 and 2020). The library was made by RT-PCR. Sequencing relied on an Illumina HiSeq 2500. TCRdb reanalyzed the raw reads on its own, using fastp at Q25 for trimming and MiXCR for clone calling, and kept in-frame beta chains. Here each entry gathers all rows of one CDR3 protein and keeps the most common genes and DNA. This sample comprises 630,000 or so distinct CDR3 sequences, around a sixth of them detected only once. In total, the top ten clones hold 11% of the sample. The material sequenced was PBMCs from blood, taken 11 to 12 days after vaccination. The receptors derive from a man aged 50-59 years who received an inactivated influenza vaccine. Donor details come from another sample of the same person, matched by shared clones.

The genes are TRBV28 and TRBJ2-1; TRBD1 matches at 11 bases. Germline CDR1 reads MDHEN; CDR2 reads SYDVKM. The ends lost 3 bases at V and 0 bases at J; junction bases unmatched: 7. The CDR3 extends over 18 amino acids. CDR3 sequence: CASSLTAGTGGSYNEQFF. The CDR3 coding sequence is TGTGCCAGCAGTTTGACCGCCGGGACAGGGGGCTCCTACAATGAGCAGTTCTTC.

V gene TRBV5-1 combines with J gene TRBJ1-1; D is undetermined. Per germline, CDR1 SGHRS and CDR2 YFSETQ. V lost 4 bases, J lost 1 base, and 14 bases lay in between. This CDR3 is 15 amino acids long. CDR3 protein: CASSPVGGRNTEAFF. CDR3 coding DNA: TGCGCCAGCAGCCCGGTCGGCGGGCGGAACACTGAAGCTTTCTTT.

This clonotype was recorded a few times. The V call is TRBV6-2 or TRBV6-3, the J call TRBJ2-5; D uncertain. V was pared by 8 bases and J by 3 bases, with 16 bases between. The germline CDR1 and CDR2 sequences are MNHEY and SVGEGT. The CDR3 is 14 residues long. The CDR3 protein is CASSYVTIEETQYF. In DNA, the CDR3 is TGTGCCAGCTCCTATGTCACAATAGAAGAGACCCAGTACTTC.

There are many counts of this clonotype. This rearrangement joins TRBV5-1 to TRBJ1-2; possibly TRBD1 for D (5 bases). Trimming pared 0 bases from V and 8 bases from J, leaving 17 bases between. The germline V gene encodes CDR1 SGHRS and CDR2 YFSETQ. The CDR3 spans 15 residues. CDR3 nucleotide sequence: TGCGCCAGCAGCTTGGCCCTCGAGGGGAGTCGGGGCTACACCTTC. It is translated as CASSLALEGSRGYTF.

The chain has TRBV11-3 and TRBJ2-1; D is uncertain. Looked up from germline, CDR1 is SGHNT and CDR2 is YENEEA. This CDR3 is built from 16 residues. The V end lost 1 base, the J end lost 2 bases, and 12 bases lay between the germline ends. CDR3 protein: CASSLAPHVPYNEQFF. The DNA for the CDR3 is TGTGCCAGCAGCTTAGCTCCCCACGTACCCTACAATGAGCAGTTCTTC.

This clonotype was seen ten or more times. The V gene is TRBV10-3, the J gene TRBJ2-7; no clear D gene. The V end lost 8 bases, the J end lost 2 bases, and 7 bases lay between the germline ends. CDR3 length: 11 amino acids. CDR1 and CDR2 from the germline V gene are ENHRY and SYGVKD. The CDR3 bases are TGTGCCATCTCGAGCCCCTACGAGCAGTACTTC. Protein: CAISSPYEQYF.

The genes are TRBV20-1 and TRBJ2-5; D gene uncertain. In germline, CDR1 is DFQATT, CDR2 SNEGSKA (reference sequence). Deletions cut 7 bases from V and 6 bases from J, with 18 bases between. This CDR3 contains 13 residues. Here the CDR3 DNA reads TGCAGTGGGGCAGGCTTAAAGTTGAAGACCCAGTACTTC. Protein product: CSGAGLKLKTQYF.

This clonotype came up a few times. The genes are TRBV10-3 and TRBJ1-1, with D unresolved. CDR3 size: 14 residues. Germline V lookup: CDR1 ENHRY, CDR2 SYGVKD. The V end was cut by 2 bases, the J end by 7 bases, with 14 bases between. CDR3: CAISERRLGNEAFF. CDR3 in DNA: TGTGCCATCAGTGAGAGGAGGCTTGGGAATGAAGCTTTCTTT.

V is TRBV28 and J is TRBJ2-3, with a weak D call TRBD2 (6 bases). Trimming shortened V by 4 bases and J by 2 bases, and 16 bases separated the two germline ends. This CDR3 is built from 16 residues. Germline CDR1 is MDHEN and CDR2 is SYDVKM. In nucleotides, the CDR3 is TGTGCCAGCAGTTCCGCAGGCGGGGCGCACACAGATACGCAGTATTTT. Translating it yields CASSSAGGAHTDTQYF.

This clonotype was seen at least ten times. V and J are TRBV12-3 or TRBV12-4 and TRBJ2-2; D is undetermined. This CDR3 region has 15 residues. With 3 bases removed from V and 5 bases from J, the gap between germline ends came to 13 bases. This CDR3 is CASSFGTPPTGELFF. CDR3 DNA: TGTGCCAGCAGTTTTGGCACCCCGCCGACCGGGGAGCTGTTTTTT.

CDR3 region: CASRLLGNEQFF. CDR3 nucleotide sequence: TGCGCCAGCAGGCTCTTGGGCAATGAGCAGTTCTTC. This chain connects TRBV10-2 to TRBJ2-1; D unclear. V lost 6 bases and J 6 bases, leaving 9 bases between the germline ends. The CDR3 has 12 amino acids. Per the germline V gene, CDR1 is WSHSY and CDR2 is SAAADI.

The chain has TRBV5-6 and TRBJ2-3; 8 nucleotides line up with TRBD1. V trimming: 7 bases; J trimming: 5 bases; junction bases outside the gene matches: 9. The germline V gene has CDR1 SGHDT and CDR2 YYEEEE. The CDR3 spans 14 residues. The CDR3 nucleotides are TGTGCCAGCGGGGACAGGCCTGAAGGAGATACGCAGTATTTT. This sequence encodes CASGDRPEGDTQYF.

This clonotype was counted a few times. The V and J genes are TRBV10-3 and TRBJ1-5; no reliable D call. Trimming removed 1 base at V and 0 bases at J, with 10 bases between. Germline CDR1 reads ENHRY; CDR2 reads SYGVKD. The CDR3 runs to 16 residues. In DNA, the CDR3 is TGTGCCATCAGTGAGTATTCGCTCAGTAGCAATCAGCCCCAGCATTTT. Residues: CAISEYSLSSNQPQHF.

This chain links TRBV20-1 with TRBJ2-7; 8 bases are shared with TRBD2. Germline CDR1 and CDR2: DFQATT and SNEGSKA (reference sequence). The ends lost 5 bases at V and 3 bases at J; junction bases unmatched: 6. This CDR3 spans 13 amino acids. The CDR3 spells CSAGIAGIYEQYF. Here the CDR3 DNA reads TGCAGTGCTGGAATAGCGGGGATCTACGAGCAGTACTTC.

This clonotype was seen many times. This chain links TRBV12-3 or TRBV12-4 with TRBJ2-7; maybe TRBD2 (6 bases). The CDR3 contains 14 residues. Trimming took 3 bases from V and 2 from J, leaving 11 bases between them. Written as DNA, the CDR3 is TGTGCCAGCAGTTTGGCGGGACTTCCCTACGAGCAGTACTTC. It yields the protein CASSLAGLPYEQYF.

This clonotype appeared a few times. The genes are TRBV5-1 and TRBJ1-1, with D hard to call. The germline V gene has CDR1 SGHRS and CDR2 YFSETQ. This CDR3 region has 15 residues. V lost 0 bases to trimming and J lost 1 base, with 10 bases between them. The CDR3 protein is CASSLASPGNTEAFF. CDR3 coding DNA: TGCGCCAGCAGCTTGGCCTCACCAGGGAACACTGAAGCTTTCTTT. Filled out from reference TRBV5-1 and TRBJ1-1, the complete variable domain reads KAGVTQTPRYLIKTRGQQVTLSCSPISGHRSVSWYQQTPGQGLQFLFEYFSETQRNKGNFPGRFSGRQFSNSRSEMNVSTLELGDSALYLCASSLASPGNTEAFFGQGTRLTVV.

This clonotype was picked up many times. This sequence joins TRBV29-1 and TRBJ2-3, with a tentative D call TRBD2 (5 bases). Trimming shortened V by 6 bases and J by 3 bases, and 16 bases separated the two germline ends. The CDR3 is 14 residues long. Germline lookup yields CDR1 SQVTM and CDR2 ANQGSEA. CDR3 sequence (DNA): TGCAGCGTCCACCTGGGGAGCGGTACAGATACGCAGTATTTT. As protein: CSVHLGSGTDTQYF.

This chain connects TRBV4-2 to TRBJ2-6; D not resolved. V was cut by 1 base and J by 2 bases, with 9 bases left in between. The CDR3 sequence is 16 residues long. The germline V gene has CDR1 LGHNA and CDR2 YNFKEQ. The CDR3 spells CASSQAGEAGANVLTF. CDR3 DNA sequence: TGTGCCAGCAGCCAAGCCGGAGAGGCTGGGGCCAACGTCCTGACTTTC.

The table lists this clonotype with a few counts. The junction differs from germline at one of its ends, possibly a read error. The V and J genes are TRBV3-1 and TRBJ2-1; TRBD2 matches 12 bases. Germline V lookup: CDR1 LGHDT, CDR2 YNNKEL (reference sequence). The CDR3 runs 12 residues. The chain's CDR3 is CASSQTSGSLVF. The CDR3 coding sequence is TGTGCCAGCAGCCAGACTAGCGGGAGCCTCGTCTTC.

This clonotype was seen only a few times. The V call is TRBV6-5, the J call TRBJ2-3, with D maybe TRBD2 (5 bases). The CDR3 is 16 residues long. Trimming took off 6 bases at V and 11 bases at J, with 27 bases between the two ends. The germline V gene encodes CDR1 MNHEY and CDR2 SVGAGI. CDR3 nucleotide sequence: TGTGCCAGCAGAAACTCGAGAGGGCCCACTCTATCAGGGCAGTATTTT. It specifies CASRNSRGPTLSGQYF.